One sample yielded the 14 T cell receptor beta chains listed below, sequenced in a study of blood T cell repertoires in COVID-19. Clones were read by immunoSEQ multiplex PCR, and TCRdb kept only the in-frame ones, dropping some. The data hold about 250,000 clones, with approximately 85% observed a single time. Input material: PBMCs or T cells enriched from blood (not recorded which). The receptors shown here come from a woman aged 45-60 years with acute COVID-19.

The V gene is TRBV9, the J gene TRBJ1-3; 9 bases line up with TRBD1. Per germline, CDR1 SGDLS and CDR2 YYNGEE. CDR3 length equals 15 residues. V was clipped by 2 bases and J by 4 bases; unmatched bases: 4. The CDR3 here is CASSVTGGSGNTIYF. As DNA, the CDR3 is TGTGCCAGCAGCGTGACAGGGGGTTCAGGAAACACCATATATTTT. Variable domain in full (rest from reference TRBV9 and TRBJ1-3): DSGVTQTPKHLITATGQRVTLRCSPRSGDLSVYWYQQSLDQGLQFLIQYYNGEERAKGNILERFSAQQFPDLHSELNLSSLELGDSALYFCASSVTGGSGNTIYFGEGSWLTVV.

V usage is TRBV19 and J usage is TRBJ2-7; D gene uncertain. The CDR3 is 11 amino acids. Germline V lookup: CDR1 LNHDA, CDR2 SQIVND (reference sequence). The CDR3 sequence: CVHTQQYEQYF. CDR3 nucleotides: TGTGTCCACACCCAACAATACGAGCAGTACTTC.

This chain uses TRBV2 with TRBJ1-6, with TRBD1 identical over 8 bases. The length of the CDR3 is 15 residues. V dropped 0 bases and J dropped 9; count of bases not matched to a gene: 4. The germline gives CDR1 SNHLY, CDR2 FYNNEI. The CDR3 is CASSEALQGGSPLHF. For the CDR3, the DNA is TGTGCCAGCAGTGAAGCATTACAGGGGGGTTCACCCCTCCACTTT.

This chain links TRBV19 with TRBJ2-1, with 9 bases aligning to TRBD1. V was pared by 5 bases and J by 5 bases, with 10 bases of the junction left unmatched. CDR1 and CDR2 (germline): LNHDA, SQIVND (reference sequence). CDR3 length: 16 amino acids. Here the CDR3 DNA reads TGTGCCAGTAGTCGGCGGGACAGGGTTGAGAACAATGAGCAGTTCTTC. Protein sequence: CASSRRDRVENNEQFF.

The V call is TRBV12-3 or TRBV12-4, the J call TRBJ2-3; no clear D. The CDR3 spans 12 residues. Trimming took off 6 bases at V and 2 bases at J, with 6 bases between the two ends. For the CDR3, the DNA is TGTGCCAGCAGGCTAGACACAGATACGCAGTATTTT. Amino acids: CASRLDTDTQYF.

This clone was seen only a few times. The chain links TRBV11-3 to TRBJ1-3, with a weak D call TRBD1 (5 bases). V lost 6 bases to trimming and J lost 5 bases, with 8 bases between them. This CDR3 has 12 residues. The germline gives CDR1 SGHNT, CDR2 YENEEA. This chain's CDR3 is CASRGQRNTIYF. CDR3 nucleotide sequence: TGTGCCAGCAGGGGGCAAAGAAACACCATATATTTT.

The chain couples TRBV30 to TRBJ1-5; 8 bases align to TRBD1. CDR1 is GTSNPN, CDR2 SVGIG, per germline (reference sequence). The junction had 2 bases not matched to a gene; V was cut back by 3 bases and J by 1 base. This CDR3 has 14 amino acids. CDR3 in amino acids: CAWSWTGSNQPQHF. The CDR3 DNA sequence: TGTGCCTGGAGCTGGACAGGGAGCAATCAGCCCCAGCATTTT.

CDR3 sequence reads: CASSPSGGMRDTQYF. As DNA, the CDR3 is TGTGCCAGCTCACCTAGCGGGGGGATGAGAGATACGCAGTATTTT. V is TRBV18 and J is TRBJ2-3; TRBD2 aligns across 10 bases. V lost 3 bases and J lost 5; bases outside the gene matches: 5. Germline-derived CDR1 and CDR2 are KGHSH and LQKENI. The length of the CDR3 is 15 residues.

In its sample, this clone was seen a few times. The genes are TRBV2 and TRBJ2-5; perhaps TRBD1 as D (6 bases). Trimming left V 3 bases short and J 5 bases short, with 16 bases between. CDR1 is SNHLY and CDR2 is FYNNEI in the germline V gene. The CDR3 covers 15 residues. CDR3 sequence: CASSESRGIRETQYF. CDR3 bases: TGTGCCAGCAGTGAGAGCAGGGGTATTAGGGAGACCCAGTACTTC.

This sequence joins TRBV30 and TRBJ2-2; 8 bases fit TRBD2. Germline CDR1 reads GTSNPN; CDR2 reads SVGIG (reference sequence). Trimming removed 3 bases from V and 6 bases from J; junction bases left unmatched: 6. CDR3 size: 14 residues. The CDR3 DNA reads TGTGCCTGGAGGACGGGGGGGTACGCCGGGGAGCTGTTTTTT. It is translated as CAWRTGGYAGELFF.

The rearrangement joins TRBV7-9 to TRBJ2-7; perhaps TRBD2 as D (7 bases). V was pared by 4 bases and J by 5 bases, with 15 bases between. This CDR3 is built from 14 residues. Germline V gene lookup returns CDR1 SEHNR and CDR2 FQNEAQ (reference sequence). Here the CDR3 DNA reads TGTGCCAGCAGCTGGGAGGGGGGCGGCCACGAGCAGTACTTC. It yields the protein CASSWEGGGHEQYF.

V and J are TRBV15 and TRBJ2-5; the D gene is possibly TRBD1 (6 bases). V lost 2 bases to trimming and J lost 1 base, with 11 bases between them. Per the germline V gene, CDR1 is LNHNV and CDR2 is YYDKDF (reference sequence). The CDR3 totals 15 residues. Written as DNA, the CDR3 is TGTGCCACCAGCAGACCCCAGGACAGCCAAGAGACCCAGTACTTC. It codes for CATSRPQDSQETQYF.

This chain connects TRBV19 to TRBJ1-2; no definite D call. Trimming pared 6 bases from V and 4 bases from J, leaving 12 bases between. The germline V gene has CDR1 LNHDA and CDR2 SQIVND (reference sequence). The CDR3 sequence is 13 residues long. The CDR3 nucleotides are TGTGCCAGTAGGCCGGCGCCAGGCTATGGCTACACCTTC. Its protein is CASRPAPGYGYTF.

The chain has TRBV4-3 and TRBJ2-1; 9 nucleotides agree with TRBD2. The germline V gene encodes CDR1 LGHNA and CDR2 YSLEER. The CDR3 extends over 14 amino acids. V trimming: 4 bases; J trimming: 6 bases; junction bases outside the gene matches: 4. CDR3 nucleotides: TGCGCCAGCAGCCCTCAGGGACTAGCCAATGAGCAGTTCTTC. Its protein is CASSPQGLANEQFF.